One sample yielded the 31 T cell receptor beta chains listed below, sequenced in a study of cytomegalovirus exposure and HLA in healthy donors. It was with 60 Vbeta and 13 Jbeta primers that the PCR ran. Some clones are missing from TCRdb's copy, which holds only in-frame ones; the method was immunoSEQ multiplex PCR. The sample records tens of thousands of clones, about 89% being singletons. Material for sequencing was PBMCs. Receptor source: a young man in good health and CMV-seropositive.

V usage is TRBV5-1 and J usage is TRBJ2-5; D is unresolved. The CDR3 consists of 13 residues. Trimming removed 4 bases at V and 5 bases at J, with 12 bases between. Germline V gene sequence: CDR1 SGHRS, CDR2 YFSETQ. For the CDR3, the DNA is TGCGCCAGCAGCCTCGAGGTCATGGAGACCCAGTACTTC. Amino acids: CASSLEVMETQYF.

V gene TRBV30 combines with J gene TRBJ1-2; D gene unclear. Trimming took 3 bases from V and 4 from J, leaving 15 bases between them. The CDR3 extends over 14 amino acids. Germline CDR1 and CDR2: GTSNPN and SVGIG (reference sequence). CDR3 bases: TGTGCCTGGAGAGCGGGTGGATGGGGCTATGGCTACACCTTC. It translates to CAWRAGGWGYGYTF.

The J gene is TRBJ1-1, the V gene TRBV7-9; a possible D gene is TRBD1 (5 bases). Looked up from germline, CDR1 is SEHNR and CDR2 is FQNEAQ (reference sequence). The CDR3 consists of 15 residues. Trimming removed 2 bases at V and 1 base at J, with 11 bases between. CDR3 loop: CASSLQGFTNTEAFF. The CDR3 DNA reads TGTGCCAGCAGCTTACAGGGATTCACGAACACTGAAGCTTTCTTT.

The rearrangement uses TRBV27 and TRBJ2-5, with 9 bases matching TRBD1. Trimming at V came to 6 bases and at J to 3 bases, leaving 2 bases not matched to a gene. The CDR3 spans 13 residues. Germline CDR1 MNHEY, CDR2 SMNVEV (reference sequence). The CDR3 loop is CASSDRGKETQYF. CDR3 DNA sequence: TGTGCCAGCAGCGACAGGGGGAAAGAGACCCAGTACTTC.

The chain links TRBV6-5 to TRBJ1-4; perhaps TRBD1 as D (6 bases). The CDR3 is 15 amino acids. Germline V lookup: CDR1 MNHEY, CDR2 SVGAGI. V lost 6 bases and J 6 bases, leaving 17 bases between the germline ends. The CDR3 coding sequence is TGTGCCAGCAGCCGACGGACAGCCAAACATGAAAAACTGTTTTTT. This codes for CASSRRTAKHEKLFF.

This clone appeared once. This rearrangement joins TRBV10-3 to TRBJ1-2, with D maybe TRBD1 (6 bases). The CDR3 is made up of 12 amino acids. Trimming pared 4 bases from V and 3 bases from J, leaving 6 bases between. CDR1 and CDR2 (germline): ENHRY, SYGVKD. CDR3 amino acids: CAISGTDYGYTF. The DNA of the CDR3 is TGTGCCATCAGTGGGACAGACTATGGCTACACCTTC.

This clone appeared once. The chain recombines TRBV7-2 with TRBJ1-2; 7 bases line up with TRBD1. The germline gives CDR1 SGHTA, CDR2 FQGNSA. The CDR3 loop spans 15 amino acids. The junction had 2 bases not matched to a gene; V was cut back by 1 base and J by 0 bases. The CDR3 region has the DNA TGTGCCAGCAGCTTAGTGACAGGGTCTAACTATGGCTACACCTTC. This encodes CASSLVTGSNYGYTF.

The CDR3 loop is CASSLTRQWTYNEQFF. In DNA form, the CDR3 reads TGTGCCAGCAGCTTAACCCGACAGTGGACATACAATGAGCAGTTCTTC. V and J are TRBV7-9 and TRBJ2-1; D possibly corresponds to TRBD1 (5 bases). Trimming pared 2 bases from V and 4 bases from J, leaving 15 bases between. The CDR3 covers 16 residues. Germline CDR1 is SEHNR and CDR2 is FQNEAQ (reference sequence).

The CDR3 protein is CASSPWTGECYEQYF. CDR3 in DNA: TGTGCCAGCAGTCCCTGGACAGGGGAATGCTACGAGCAGTACTTC. The chain recombines TRBV27 with TRBJ2-7, with 9 bases lining up with TRBD1. The V gene end was trimmed by 5 bases and the J gene end by 3 bases; junction bases not matched to a gene: 8. The CDR3 loop spans 15 amino acids. From germline, CDR1 is MNHEY and CDR2 SMNVEV (reference sequence).

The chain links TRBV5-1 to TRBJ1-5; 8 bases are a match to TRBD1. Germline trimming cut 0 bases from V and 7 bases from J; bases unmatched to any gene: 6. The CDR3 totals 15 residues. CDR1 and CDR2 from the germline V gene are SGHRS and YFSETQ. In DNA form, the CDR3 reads TGCGCCAGCAGCTTGGAGGGAGACAGGGGACAGCCCCAGCATTTT. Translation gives CASSLEGDRGQPQHF.

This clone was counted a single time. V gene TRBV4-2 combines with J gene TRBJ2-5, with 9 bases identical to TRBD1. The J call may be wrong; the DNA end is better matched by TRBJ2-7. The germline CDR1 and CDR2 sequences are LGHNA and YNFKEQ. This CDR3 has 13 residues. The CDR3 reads CASSHRTGDEQYF. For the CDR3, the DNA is TGTGCCAGCAGCCATCGGACAGGGGACGAGCAGTACTTC.

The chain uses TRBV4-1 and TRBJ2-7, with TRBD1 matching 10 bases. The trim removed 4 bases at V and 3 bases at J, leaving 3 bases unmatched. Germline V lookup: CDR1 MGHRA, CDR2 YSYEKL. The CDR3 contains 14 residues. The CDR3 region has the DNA TGCGCCAGCAGCCGACAGGGGGCAGTCTACGAGCAGTACTTC. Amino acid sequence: CASSRQGAVYEQYF.

The CDR3 DNA reads TGTGCCAGCAGCCCAGGACAGGGGAGATCCTACGAGCAGTACTTC. It yields the protein CASSPGQGRSYEQYF. The V call is TRBV5-4, the J call TRBJ2-7; TRBD1 matches at 9 bases. The CDR3 runs to 15 residues. Germline V lookup: CDR1 SGHNT, CDR2 YYREEE (reference sequence). V shed 4 bases and J 1 base; nucleotides not matched to a gene: 6.

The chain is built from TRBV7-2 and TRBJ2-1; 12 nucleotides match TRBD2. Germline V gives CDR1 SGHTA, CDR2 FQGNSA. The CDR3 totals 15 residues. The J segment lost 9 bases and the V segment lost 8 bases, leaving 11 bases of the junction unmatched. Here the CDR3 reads CASDSRLAGDGEQFF. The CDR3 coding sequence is TGTGCCAGCGACTCTCGACTAGCGGGAGACGGTGAGCAGTTCTTC.

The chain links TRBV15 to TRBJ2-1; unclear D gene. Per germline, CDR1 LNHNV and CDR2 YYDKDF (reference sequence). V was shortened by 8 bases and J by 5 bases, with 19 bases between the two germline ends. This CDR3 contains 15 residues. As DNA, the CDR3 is TGTGCCACCGAAAAACTGTATGCCGTAGACAATGAGCAGTTCTTC. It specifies CATEKLYAVDNEQFF.

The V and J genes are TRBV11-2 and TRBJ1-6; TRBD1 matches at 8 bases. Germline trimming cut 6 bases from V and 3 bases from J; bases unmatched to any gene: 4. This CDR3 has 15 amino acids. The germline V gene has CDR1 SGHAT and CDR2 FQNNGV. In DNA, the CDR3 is TGTGCCAGCAGACCAACAGGGGGCTATAATTCACCCCTCCACTTT. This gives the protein CASRPTGGYNSPLHF.

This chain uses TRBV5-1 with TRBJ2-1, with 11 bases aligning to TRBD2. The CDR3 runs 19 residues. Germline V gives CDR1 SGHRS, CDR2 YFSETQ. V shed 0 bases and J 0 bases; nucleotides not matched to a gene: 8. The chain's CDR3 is CASSLAGLAGRSSYNEQFF. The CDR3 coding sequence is TGCGCCAGCAGCTTGGCTGGACTAGCGGGCCGGAGCTCCTACAATGAGCAGTTCTTC.

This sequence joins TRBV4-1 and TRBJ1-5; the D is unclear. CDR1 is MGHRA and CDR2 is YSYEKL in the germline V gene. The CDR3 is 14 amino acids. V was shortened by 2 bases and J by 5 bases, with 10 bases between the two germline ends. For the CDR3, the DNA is TGCGCCAGCAGCCAAATGAGAGGTTATCAGCCCCAGCATTTT. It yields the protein CASSQMRGYQPQHF.

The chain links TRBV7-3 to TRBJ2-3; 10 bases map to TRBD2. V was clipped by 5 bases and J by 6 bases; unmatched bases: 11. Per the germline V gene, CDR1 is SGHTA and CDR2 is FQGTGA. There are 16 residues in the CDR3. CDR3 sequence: CASSPRAGGPGDTQYF. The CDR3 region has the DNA TGTGCCAGCAGCCCTCGAGCGGGAGGGCCAGGGGATACGCAGTATTTT. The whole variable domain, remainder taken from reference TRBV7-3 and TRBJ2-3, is GAGVSQTPSNKVTEKGKYVELRCDPISGHTALYWYRQSLGQGPEFLIYFQGTGAADDSGLPNDRFFAVRPEGSVSTLKIQRTERGDSAVYLCASSPRAGGPGDTQYFGPGTRLTVL.

The CDR3 DNA reads TGTGCCAGCAGTTTAACAGTGTGGATTGGGGCCAACGTCCTGACTTTC. Its protein product is CASSLTVWIGANVLTF. The rearrangement uses TRBV28 and TRBJ2-6; no clear D gene. CDR3 length: 16 amino acids. V lost 2 bases to trimming and J lost 3 bases, with 11 bases between them. The germline gives CDR1 MDHEN, CDR2 SYDVKM.

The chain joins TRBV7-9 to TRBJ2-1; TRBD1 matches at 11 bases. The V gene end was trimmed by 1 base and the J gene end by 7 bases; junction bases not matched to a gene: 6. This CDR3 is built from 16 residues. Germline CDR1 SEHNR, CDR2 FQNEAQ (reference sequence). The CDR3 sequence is CASSLDFGTGGNEQFF. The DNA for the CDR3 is TGTGCCAGCAGCTTAGATTTCGGGACAGGGGGGAATGAGCAGTTCTTC.

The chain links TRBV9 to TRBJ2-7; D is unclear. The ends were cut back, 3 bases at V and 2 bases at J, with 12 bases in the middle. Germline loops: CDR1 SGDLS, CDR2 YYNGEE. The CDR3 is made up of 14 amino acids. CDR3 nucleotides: TGTGCCAGCAGCGCCTCTTACATGGCCTACGAGCAGTACTTC. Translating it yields CASSASYMAYEQYF.

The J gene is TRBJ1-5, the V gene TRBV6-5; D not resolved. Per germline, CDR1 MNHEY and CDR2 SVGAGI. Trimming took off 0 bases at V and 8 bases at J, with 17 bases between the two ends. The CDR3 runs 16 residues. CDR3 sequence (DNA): TGTGCCAGCAGTTACTCTTTCATGGGCGGGCTGGAGCCCCAGCATTTT. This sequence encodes CASSYSFMGGLEPQHF.

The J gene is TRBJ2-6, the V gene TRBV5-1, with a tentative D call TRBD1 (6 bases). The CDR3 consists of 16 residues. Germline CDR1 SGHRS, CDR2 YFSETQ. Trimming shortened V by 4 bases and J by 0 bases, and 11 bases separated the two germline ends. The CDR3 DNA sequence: TGCGCCAGCAGCCCTCTGACAGGCTCTGGGGCCAACGTCCTGACTTTC. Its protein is CASSPLTGSGANVLTF.

CDR3 DNA: TGTGCCAGCAGAAAACAGGGGCAATGGAACACTGAAGCTTTCTTT. Its protein is CASRKQGQWNTEAFF. The chain links TRBV2 to TRBJ1-1; the match to TRBD1 covers 7 bases. CDR1 and CDR2 (germline): SNHLY, FYNNEI. Germline trimming cut 6 bases from V and 1 base from J; bases unmatched to any gene: 8. The CDR3 has 15 amino acids. Full variable domain (outside the CDR3, taken from reference TRBV2 and TRBJ1-1): EPEVTQTPSHQVTQMGQEVILRCVPISNHLYFYWYRQILGQKVEFLVSFYNNEISEKSEIFDDQFSVERPDGSNFTLKIRSTKLEDSAMYFCASRKQGQWNTEAFFGQGTRLTVV.

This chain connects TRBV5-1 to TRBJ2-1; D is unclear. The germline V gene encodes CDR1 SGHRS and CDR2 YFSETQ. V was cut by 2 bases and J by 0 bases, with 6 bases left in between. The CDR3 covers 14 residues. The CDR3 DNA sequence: TGCGCCAGCAGCTTTCGGAGCTCCTACAATGAGCAGTTCTTC. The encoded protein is CASSFRSSYNEQFF. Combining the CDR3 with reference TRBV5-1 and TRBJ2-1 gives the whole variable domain KAGVTQTPRYLIKTRGQQVTLSCSPISGHRSVSWYQQTPGQGLQFLFEYFSETQRNKGNFPGRFSGRQFSNSRSEMNVSTLELGDSALYLCASSFRSSYNEQFFGPGTRLTVL.

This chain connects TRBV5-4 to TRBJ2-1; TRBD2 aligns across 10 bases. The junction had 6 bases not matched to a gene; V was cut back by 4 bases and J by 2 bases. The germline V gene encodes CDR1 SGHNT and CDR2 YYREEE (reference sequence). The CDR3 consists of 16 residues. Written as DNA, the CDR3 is TGTGCCAGCAGCGCCAGCGGGAGGGGCGCCTACAATGAGCAGTTCTTC. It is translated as CASSASGRGAYNEQFF.

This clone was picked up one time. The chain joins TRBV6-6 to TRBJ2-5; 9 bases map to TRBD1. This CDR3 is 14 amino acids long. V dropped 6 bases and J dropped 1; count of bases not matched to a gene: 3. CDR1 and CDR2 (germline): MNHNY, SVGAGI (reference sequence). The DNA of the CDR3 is TGTGCCAGCAGGGGGACAGGGCCCCAAGAGACCCAGTACTTC. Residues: CASRGTGPQETQYF.

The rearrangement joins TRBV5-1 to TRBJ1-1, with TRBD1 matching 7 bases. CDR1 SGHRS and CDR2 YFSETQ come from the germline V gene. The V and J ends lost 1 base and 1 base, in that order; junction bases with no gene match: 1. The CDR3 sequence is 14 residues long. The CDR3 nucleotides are TGCGCCAGCAGCTTGTGGACAGGGAACACTGAAGCTTTCTTT. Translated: CASSLWTGNTEAFF. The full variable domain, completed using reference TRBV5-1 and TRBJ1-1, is KAGVTQTPRYLIKTRGQQVTLSCSPISGHRSVSWYQQTPGQGLQFLFEYFSETQRNKGNFPGRFSGRQFSNSRSEMNVSTLELGDSALYLCASSLWTGNTEAFFGQGTRLTVV.

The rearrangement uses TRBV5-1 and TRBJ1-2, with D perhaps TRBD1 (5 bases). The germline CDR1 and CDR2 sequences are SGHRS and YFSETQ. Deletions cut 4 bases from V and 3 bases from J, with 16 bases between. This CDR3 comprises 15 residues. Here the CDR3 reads CASSPTGRWDYGYTF. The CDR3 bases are TGCGCCAGCAGCCCAACAGGAAGATGGGACTATGGCTACACCTTC.

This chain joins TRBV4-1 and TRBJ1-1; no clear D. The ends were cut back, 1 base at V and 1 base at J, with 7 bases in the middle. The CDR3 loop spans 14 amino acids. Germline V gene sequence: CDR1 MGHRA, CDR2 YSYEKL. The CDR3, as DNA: TGCGCCAGCAGCCAAGTGGCGGGGAACACTGAAGCTTTCTTT. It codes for CASSQVAGNTEAFF.